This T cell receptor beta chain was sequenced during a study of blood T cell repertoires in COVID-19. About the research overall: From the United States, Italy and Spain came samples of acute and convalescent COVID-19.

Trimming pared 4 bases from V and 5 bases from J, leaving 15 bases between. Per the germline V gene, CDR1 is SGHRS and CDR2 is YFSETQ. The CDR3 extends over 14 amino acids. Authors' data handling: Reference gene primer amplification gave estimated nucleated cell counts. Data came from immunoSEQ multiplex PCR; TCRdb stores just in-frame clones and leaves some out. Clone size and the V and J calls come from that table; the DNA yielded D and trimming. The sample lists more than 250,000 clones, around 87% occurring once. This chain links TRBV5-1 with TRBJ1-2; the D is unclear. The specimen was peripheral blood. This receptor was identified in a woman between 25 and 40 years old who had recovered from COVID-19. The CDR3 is CASSPDGLTYGYTF. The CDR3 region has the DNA TGCGCCAGCAGCCCGGACGGACTGACTTATGGCTACACCTTC.